This TCR beta chain was identified during a study of T cell responses to AZD1222 COVID-19 vaccine. The CDR3 consists of 13 residues. V dropped 7 bases and J dropped 4 bases, with 13 bases sitting between them. The V gene's germline CDR1 is SNHLY and CDR2 FYNNEI. Sequencing was performed with immunoSEQ multiplex PCR; in TCRdb, only in-frame clones are kept and a portion is missing. The sample lists some 180,000 clones, around 90% occurring once. Study-level findings and limits: AZD1222 recipients seropositive at baseline numbered only 6 or 7. Clonal diversity may have been underestimated, and the donors were mostly white British, with more females than males.

Turning to this clone: What it binds is unknown.

This sample comprised peripheral blood, obtained 28 days after the second dose of the MenACWY control vaccine. J is TRBJ1-2 and V is TRBV2; D call uncertain. The TCR was taken from an adult who received the MenACWY meningococcal vaccine as a control. CDR3 in amino acids: CASTGGQTYGYTF. CDR3 coding DNA: TGTGCCAGCACCGGCGGCCAGACCTATGGCTACACCTTC. The complete variable domain, with remaining parts taken from reference TRBV2 and TRBJ1-2, reads EPEVTQTPSHQVTQMGQEVILRCVPISNHLYFYWYRQILGQKVEFLVSFYNNEISEKSEIFDDQFSVERPDGSNFTLKIRSTKLEDSAMYFCASTGGQTYGYTFGSGTRLTVV.